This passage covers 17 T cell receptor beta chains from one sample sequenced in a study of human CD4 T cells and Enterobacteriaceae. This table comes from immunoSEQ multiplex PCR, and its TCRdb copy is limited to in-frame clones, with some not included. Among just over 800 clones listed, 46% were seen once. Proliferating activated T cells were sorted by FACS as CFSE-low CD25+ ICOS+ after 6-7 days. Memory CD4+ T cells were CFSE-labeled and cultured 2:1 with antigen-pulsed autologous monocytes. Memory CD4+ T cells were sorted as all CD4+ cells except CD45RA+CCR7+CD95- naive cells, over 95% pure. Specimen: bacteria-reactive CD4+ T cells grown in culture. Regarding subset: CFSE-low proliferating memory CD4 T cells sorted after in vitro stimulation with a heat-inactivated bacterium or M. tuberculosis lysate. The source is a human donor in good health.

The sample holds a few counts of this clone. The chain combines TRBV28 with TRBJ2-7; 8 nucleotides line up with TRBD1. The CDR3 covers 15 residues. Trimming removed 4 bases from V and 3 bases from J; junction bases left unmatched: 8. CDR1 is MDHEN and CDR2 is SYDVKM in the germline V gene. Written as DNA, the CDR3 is TGTGCCAGCAGTTATTCTATAGGGACAGGCTACGAGCAGTACTTC. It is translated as CASSYSIGTGYEQYF.

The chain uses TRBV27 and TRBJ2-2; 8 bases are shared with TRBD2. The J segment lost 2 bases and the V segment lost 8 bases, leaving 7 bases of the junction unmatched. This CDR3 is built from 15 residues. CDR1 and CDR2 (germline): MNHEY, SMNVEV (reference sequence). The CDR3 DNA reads TGTGCCAGCTCTGATAGCGGGACTAACACCGGGGAGCTGTTTTTT. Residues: CASSDSGTNTGELFF.

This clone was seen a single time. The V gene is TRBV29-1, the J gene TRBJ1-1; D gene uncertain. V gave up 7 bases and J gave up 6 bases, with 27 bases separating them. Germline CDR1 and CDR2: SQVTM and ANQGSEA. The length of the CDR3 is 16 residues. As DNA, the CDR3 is TGCAGCGCGTACGGGTCCGGAGGAGAAAATTCCCCTGAAGCTTTCTTT. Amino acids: CSAYGSGGENSPEAFF.

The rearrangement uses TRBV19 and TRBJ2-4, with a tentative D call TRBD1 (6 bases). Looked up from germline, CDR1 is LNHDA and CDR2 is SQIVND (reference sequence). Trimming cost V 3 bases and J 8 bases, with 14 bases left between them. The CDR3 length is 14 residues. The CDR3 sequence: CASSMVVQGHIQYF. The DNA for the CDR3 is TGTGCCAGTAGTATGGTTGTCCAGGGGCACATTCAGTACTTC.

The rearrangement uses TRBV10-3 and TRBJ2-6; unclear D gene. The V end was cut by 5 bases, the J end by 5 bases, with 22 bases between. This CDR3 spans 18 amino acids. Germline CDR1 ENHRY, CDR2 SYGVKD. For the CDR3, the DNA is TGTGCCATCAGTTGTATTGGCTGTATACAAAGTCGGGCCAACGTCCTGACTTTC. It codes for CAISCIGCIQSRANVLTF.

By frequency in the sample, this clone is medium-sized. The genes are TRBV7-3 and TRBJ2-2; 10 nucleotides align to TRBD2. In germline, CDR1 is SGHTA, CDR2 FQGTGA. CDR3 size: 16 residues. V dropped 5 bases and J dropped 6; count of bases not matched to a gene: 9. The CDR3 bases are TGTGCCAGCAGCCGCCAGAGCGGGAGGGCCGCCGGGGAGCTGTTTTTT. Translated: CASSRQSGRAAGELFF.

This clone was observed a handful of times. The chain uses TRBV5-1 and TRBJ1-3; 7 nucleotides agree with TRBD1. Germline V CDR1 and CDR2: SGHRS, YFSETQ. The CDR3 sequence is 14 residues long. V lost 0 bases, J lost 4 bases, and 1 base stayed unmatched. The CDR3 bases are TGCGCCAGCAGCTTGGAGACAGGGGGAAACACCATATATTTT. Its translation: CASSLETGGNTIYF.

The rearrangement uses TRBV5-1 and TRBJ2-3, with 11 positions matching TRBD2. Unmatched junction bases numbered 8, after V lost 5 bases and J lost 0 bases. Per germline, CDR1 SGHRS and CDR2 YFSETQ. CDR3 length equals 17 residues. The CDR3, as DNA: TGCGCCAGCAGACTAGGCCTAGCGGGAGGTAGCACAGATACGCAGTATTTT. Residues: CASRLGLAGGSTDTQYF. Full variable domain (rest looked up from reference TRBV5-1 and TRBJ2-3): KAGVTQTPRYLIKTRGQQVTLSCSPISGHRSVSWYQQTPGQGLQFLFEYFSETQRNKGNFPGRFSGRQFSNSRSEMNVSTLELGDSALYLCASRLGLAGGSTDTQYFGPGTRLTVL.

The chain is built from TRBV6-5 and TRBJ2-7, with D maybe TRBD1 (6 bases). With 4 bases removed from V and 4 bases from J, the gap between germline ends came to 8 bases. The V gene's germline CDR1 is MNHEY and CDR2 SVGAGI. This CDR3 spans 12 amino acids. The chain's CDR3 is CASSLQGYEQYF. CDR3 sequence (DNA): TGTGCCAGCAGTTTACAGGGATACGAGCAGTACTTC.

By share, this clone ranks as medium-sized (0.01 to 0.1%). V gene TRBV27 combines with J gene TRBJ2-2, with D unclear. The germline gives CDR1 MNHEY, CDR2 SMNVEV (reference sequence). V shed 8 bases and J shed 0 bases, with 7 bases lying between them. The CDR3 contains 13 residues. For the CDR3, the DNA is TGTGCCAGCGCCGAGTCGAACACCGGGGAGCTGTTTTTT. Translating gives CASAESNTGELFF.

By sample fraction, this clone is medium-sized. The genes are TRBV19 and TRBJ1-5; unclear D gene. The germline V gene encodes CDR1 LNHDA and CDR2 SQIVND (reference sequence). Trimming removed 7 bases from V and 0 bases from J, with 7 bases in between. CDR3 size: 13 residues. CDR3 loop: CASNMASNQPQHF. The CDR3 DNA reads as TGTGCCAGTAATATGGCTAGCAATCAGCCCCAGCATTTT.

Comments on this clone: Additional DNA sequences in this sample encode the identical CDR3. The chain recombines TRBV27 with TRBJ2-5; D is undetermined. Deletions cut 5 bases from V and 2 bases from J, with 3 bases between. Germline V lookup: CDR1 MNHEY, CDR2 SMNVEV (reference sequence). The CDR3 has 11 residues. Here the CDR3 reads CASSQQETQYF. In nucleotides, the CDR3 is TGTGCCAGCAGTCAACAAGAGACCCAGTACTTC.

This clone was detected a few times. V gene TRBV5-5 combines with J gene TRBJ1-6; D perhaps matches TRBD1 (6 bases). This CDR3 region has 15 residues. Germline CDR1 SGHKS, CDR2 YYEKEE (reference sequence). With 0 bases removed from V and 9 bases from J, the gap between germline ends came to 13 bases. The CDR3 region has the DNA TGTGCCAGCAGCTTGGCGGCAGGGGACCTTTCACCCCTCCACTTT. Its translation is CASSLAAGDLSPLHF.

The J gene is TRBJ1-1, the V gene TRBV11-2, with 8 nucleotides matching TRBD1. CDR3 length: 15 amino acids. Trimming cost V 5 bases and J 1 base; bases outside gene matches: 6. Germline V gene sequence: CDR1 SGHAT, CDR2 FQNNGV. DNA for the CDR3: TGTGCCAGCAGCCCAAGACAGGGGACGAACACTGAAGCTTTCTTT. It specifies CASSPRQGTNTEAFF. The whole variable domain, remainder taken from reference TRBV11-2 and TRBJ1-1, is EAGVAQSPRYKIIEKRQSVAFWCNPISGHATLYWYQQILGQGPKLLIQFQNNGVVDDSQLPKDRFSAERLKGVDSTLKIQPAKLEDSAVYLCASSPRQGTNTEAFFGQGTRLTVV.

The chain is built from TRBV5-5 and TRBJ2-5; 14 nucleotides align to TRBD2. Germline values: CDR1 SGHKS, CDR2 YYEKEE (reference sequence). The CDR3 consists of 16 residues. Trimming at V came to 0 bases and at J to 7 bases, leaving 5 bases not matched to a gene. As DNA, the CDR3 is TGTGCCAGCAGCTTGGGACTAGCGGGAGGGATGGCGACCCAGTACTTC. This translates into CASSLGLAGGMATQYF.

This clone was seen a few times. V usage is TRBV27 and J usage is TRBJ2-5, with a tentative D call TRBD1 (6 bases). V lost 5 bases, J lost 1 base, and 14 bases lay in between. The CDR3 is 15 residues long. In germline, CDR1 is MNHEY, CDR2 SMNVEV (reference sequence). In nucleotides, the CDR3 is TGTGCCAGCAGTAAAAACCGGGACACCCAAGAGACCCAGTACTTC. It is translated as CASSKNRDTQETQYF.

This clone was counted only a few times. Here the CDR3 reads CASTMRSGDYGYTF. The DNA for the CDR3 is TGTGCCAGCACCATGAGGTCAGGGGACTATGGCTACACCTTC. The J gene is TRBJ1-2, the V gene TRBV6-5, with D perhaps matching TRBD1 (6 bases). Trimming pared 7 bases from V and 3 bases from J, leaving 15 bases between. The CDR3 contains 14 residues. CDR1 and CDR2 (germline): MNHEY, SVGAGI.